These T cell receptor beta chains were read from a single sample in a study of cytotoxic CD8 clonotypes in ibrutinib-treated CLL. The protocol was immunoSEQ multiplex PCR, while the TCRdb copy is restricted to in-frame clones and leaves out a portion. Of under 200,000 clones in the sample, 84% were seen once. The material sequenced was PBMCs, taken after 24 months of ibrutinib treatment. Receptor source: a human donor with chronic lymphocytic leukemia. CDR3s include the opening cysteine and the closing phenylalanine or tryptophan. Fields, in order: CDR3 length, J gene, D gene, clone size, V gene, CDR3 DNA, CDR3 protein. D genes are given only for firm matches. Expanded clones are given a class, and other clones once, few, many or no size at all.

19 TRBJ1-5 TRBD1 . TRBV23-1 TGCGCCAGCAGTCAATTGGACAGGGGGTCCCTATATAGCAATCAGCCCCAGCATTTT CASSQLDRGSLYSNQPQHF
16 TRBJ1-5 . . TRBV4-2 TGTGCCAGCAGCCAAGTCGGCAGTCTGAGCAATCAGCCCCAGCATTTT CASSQVGSLSNQPQHF
16 TRBJ2-5 . . TRBV7-9 TGTGCCAGCAGCTTAGCTCTGGGTCTAGGACAAGAGACCCAGTACTTC CASSLALGLGQETQYF
15 TRBJ1-4 . once TRBV9 TGTGCCAGCAGCGTAGGGTACAGCCAAAATGAAAAACTGTTTTTT CASSVGYSQNEKLFF
11 TRBJ1-4 . . TRBV7-8 TGTGCCAGCAGCCAAGGAGGAAAACTGTTTTTT CASSQGGKLFF
15 TRBJ1-2 . . TRBV18 TGTGCCAGCTCACCGCGGGCATATCCTAACTATGGCTACACCTTC CASSPRAYPNYGYTF
13 TRBJ2-5 . . TRBV28 TGTGCCAGCACGGGACCATTGTGGGAGACCCAGTACTTC CASTGPLWETQYF
12 TRBJ1-2 . . TRBV6-6 TGTGCCAGCAGTTACTCCGGGGATGGCTACACCTTC CASSYSGDGYTF
13 TRBJ2-1 . . TRBV9 TGTGCCAGCAGCGCTGGGACAACTAATGAGCAGTTCTTC CASSAGTTNEQFF
14 TRBJ2-2 . . TRBV7-7 TGTGCTAGCAGCGGGCAGGTCAACACCGGGGAGCTGTTTTTT CASSGQVNTGELFF
13 TRBJ2-3 . once TRBV29-1 TGCAGCGTTGGTCCCGTTGGTGGAGATACGCAGTATTTT CSVGPVGGDTQYF
15 TRBJ2-7 TRBD2 . TRBV7-3 TGTGCCAGCAGCTTAATGATAGCGGGAGGGTACGAGCAGTACTTC CASSLMIAGGYEQYF
17 TRBJ2-3 TRBD2 few TRBV5-1 TGCGCCAGCAGCTTAAGGACTAGCGGGGGATTCACAGATACGCAGTATTTT CASSLRTSGGFTDTQYF
15 TRBJ1-3 . . TRBV7-2 TGTGCCAGCAGCTTAGGCTCAGGTTCTCAATACACCATATATTTT CASSLGSGSQYTIYF
14 TRBJ1-1 TRBD1 . TRBV18 TGTGCCAGCTCGCGGACAGGGGGTGACACTGAAGCTTTCTTT CASSRTGGDTEAFF
12 TRBJ1-2 TRBD1 . TRBV6-6 TGTGCCAGCAGACAGGGGCAGCAAGGCTACACCTTC CASRQGQQGYTF
16 TRBJ1-5 . . TRBV25-1 TGTGCCAGCAGTGGGGGGGCCGTCGGAAGCAATCAGCCCCAGCATTTT CASSGGAVGSNQPQHF
17 TRBJ1-5 TRBD1 . TRBV18 TGTGCCAGCTCACCAGGGACAGGGGGAATCAGGGCTCAGCCCCAGCATTTT CASSPGTGGIRAQPQHF
13 TRBJ2-7 . . TRBV6-5 TGTGCCAGCAGTGTCCCGGGGGCCGCTGTGCAGTACTTC CASSVPGAAVQYF
13 TRBJ2-5 TRBD1 . TRBV11-1 TGTGCCAGCAGGGACAGGGGGCAAGAGACCCAGTACTTC CASRDRGQETQYF
13 TRBJ1-6 TRBD1 . TRBV5-1 TGCGCCAGCAGCAGGGGGCAGGATTCACCCCTCCACTTT CASSRGQDSPLHF
15 TRBJ2-3 . . TRBV19 TGTGCCAGTAGCTACTCAGGGTCGCCGACAGATACGCAGTATTTT CASSYSGSPTDTQYF
13 TRBJ1-5 TRBD1 . TRBV5-1 TGCGCCAGCAGCGGAGGACAGGATCAGCCCCAGCATTTT CASSGGQDQPQHF
16 TRBJ1-5 . few TRBV7-6 TGTGCCAGCAGCTTAGCGGAGTACAGCGGTTCGGAGCCCCAGCATTTT CASSLAEYSGSEPQHF
17 TRBJ2-3 TRBD2 . TRBV7-6 TGTGCCAGCAGCCCCGGACTAGCGGGGGGGCTGAAAGATACGCAGTATTTT CASSPGLAGGLKDTQYF
15 TRBJ2-2 . . TRBV6-5 TGTGCCAGCAGTTACTCTCCAGGGATCACCGGGGAGCTGTTTTTT CASSYSPGITGELFF
14 TRBJ2-3 . . TRBV7-9 TGTGCCAGCAGCCCCGGCTTCGCCACAGATACGCAGTATTTT CASSPGFATDTQYF
11 TRBJ1-2 . . TRBV7-3 TGTGCCAGCAGCTCCGGACAGCGCTACACCTTC CASSSGQRYTF
14 TRBJ2-1 . . TRBV2 TGTGCCAGCAGTTCACAGGGATCCTACAATGAGCAGTTCTTC CASSSQGSYNEQFF
15 TRBJ1-1 . . TRBV10-3 TGTGCCATCAGTGAGTTCGGGGCACAGAACACTGAAGCTTTCTTT CAISEFGAQNTEAFF
14 TRBJ2-3 TRBD2 . TRBV7-2 TGTGCCAGCAGCTACGGGGGGAACACAGATACGCAGTATTTT CASSYGGNTDTQYF
14 TRBJ2-5 TRBD1 . TRBV28 TGTGCCAGCAGTTTGACAGGGGGCGGGAAGACCCAGTACTTC CASSLTGGGKTQYF
17 TRBJ2-4 . . TRBV28 TGTGCCAGCAGTTTATGGACCGGGGCGATAAGCAAAAACATTCAGTACTTC CASSLWTGAISKNIQYF
15 TRBJ1-1 . . TRBV27 TGTGCCAGCAGTTTAAGGGGTGGGGGTTACACTGAAGCTTTCTTT CASSLRGGGYTEAFF
15 TRBJ2-6 . . TRBV6-6 TGTGCCAGCAGCTCCGGGCTCTCTGGGGCCAACGTCCTGACTTTC CASSSGLSGANVLTF
11 TRBJ2-1 . . TRBV4-3 TGCGCCAGCAGCCAAGCTCATGAGCAGTTCTTC CASSQAHEQFF
13 TRBJ2-1 TRBD2 . TRBV7-8 TGTGCCTCCCAGCGGGGGGAATACAATGAGCAGTTCTTC CASQRGEYNEQFF
13 TRBJ2-3 . . TRBV10-3 TGTGCCATCAGTTTAGGGGGGGCAGATACGCAGTATTTT CAISLGGADTQYF
18 TRBJ1-5 TRBD1 . TRBV19 TGTGCCAGTAGTGCCGGGACAGGGGGCTCGTATAGCAATCAGCCCCAGCATTTT CASSAGTGGSYSNQPQHF
13 TRBJ1-1 . few TRBV28 TGTGCCAGCAATCTAGACTACAGGGTATCGGCTTTCTTT CASNLDYRVSAFF
16 TRBJ1-6 TRBD1 . TRBV5-8 TGTGCCAGCAGCCCAATCCGGACAGGCTCTAATTCACCCCTCCACTTT CASSPIRTGSNSPLHF
14 TRBJ1-2 TRBD1 . TRBV5-4 TGTGCCAGCAGTCAAACATTACAGGGGTCTGGCTACACCTTC CASSQTLQGSGYTF
14 TRBJ2-1 . . TRBV28 TGTGCCAGCAGTCCTATGGGGCTCCTTAGAGGGCAGTTCTTC CASSPMGLLRGQFF
15 TRBJ2-4 . . TRBV30 TGTGCCTGGATAAGTCTAAGTACGGCCAAAAACATTCAGTACTTC CAWISLSTAKNIQYF
14 TRBJ2-7 . . TRBV23-1 TGCGCCAGCAGAGCCGGGCCCTGGGGGCTCGAGCAGTACTTC CASRAGPWGLEQYF
13 TRBJ2-3 . . TRBV5-1 TGCGCCAGCAGCTTGGGCTCTTGGGATACGCAGTATTTT CASSLGSWDTQYF
13 TRBJ1-2 TRBD1 few TRBV10-1 TGCGCCAGCAGTGGGACAGGGAACTATGGCTACACCTTC CASSGTGNYGYTF
15 TRBJ1-5 . . TRBV25-1 TGTGCCAGCAGTGAATCCCTTGGGTCTAATCAGCCCCAGCATTTT CASSESLGSNQPQHF
16 TRBJ2-5 . . TRBV6-6 TGTGCCAGCAGCCAAAGGGGACATAAAAAAAAGGAGACCCAGTACTTC CASSQRGHKKKETQYF
12 TRBJ1-2 . . TRBV28 TGTGCCAGCACAGTAACTAACTATGGCTACACCTTC CASTVTNYGYTF
17 TRBJ2-1 . . TRBV4-2 TGTGCCAGCAGCCAAGATGCAGTAGCGGATGTTGACAATGAGCAGTTCTTC CASSQDAVADVDNEQFF